Shown below are 20 T cell receptor beta chains from a single sample sequenced in a study of cytomegalovirus exposure and HLA in healthy donors. 60 Vbeta and 13 Jbeta primers were used in PCR. Method: immunoSEQ multiplex PCR; TCRdb's copy keeps in-frame clones and lacks some. Found here are roughly 90,000 clones, over 80% of them singletons; the top ten hold 2% to 2.5%. Source material: PBMCs. Receptors originate from a man between 18 and 29 years old in good health and CMV-seronegative.

This chain connects TRBV29-1 to TRBJ1-2; 8 nucleotides agree with TRBD1. Trimming at V came to 4 bases and at J to 4 bases, leaving 20 bases not matched to a gene. Germline CDR1 SQVTM, CDR2 ANQGSEA. The CDR3 runs 18 residues. CDR3 protein: CSVVGGQGAASSRYGYTF. The CDR3 nucleotides read TGCAGCGTTGTAGGTGGGCAGGGGGCCGCTTCCTCCCGCTATGGCTACACCTTC.

This clone was seen more than once but under ten times. V and J are TRBV29-1 and TRBJ2-1; 10 bases are shared with TRBD2. Losses at the gene ends were 2 bases for V and 4 bases for J; bases not matched to a gene: 11. Germline-derived CDR1 and CDR2 are SQVTM and ANQGSEA. The CDR3 length is 17 residues. CDR3 DNA sequence: TGCAGCGTTGAAAGATTTGGAGTAGCGGGAGGTTACAATGAGCAGTTCTTC. This encodes CSVERFGVAGGYNEQFF.

The chain links TRBV15 to TRBJ2-1; 8 positions match TRBD2. In germline, CDR1 is LNHNV, CDR2 YYDKDF (reference sequence). Trimming removed 0 bases from V and 9 bases from J; junction bases left unmatched: 7. The CDR3 loop spans 15 amino acids. Here the CDR3 DNA reads TGTGCCACCAGCAGAGATGGGAGCGGGAGAACTGAGCAGTTCTTC. Amino acids: CATSRDGSGRTEQFF.

The V call is TRBV27, the J call TRBJ1-2; no clear D gene. The CDR3 runs to 13 residues. The germline V and J ends were trimmed by 6 bases and 3 bases, with 11 bases remaining between them. Looked up from germline, CDR1 is MNHEY and CDR2 is SMNVEV (reference sequence). In DNA form, the CDR3 reads TGTGCCAGCAGGCCGGGGAGGGACTATGGCTACACCTTC. Encoded protein: CASRPGRDYGYTF.

The V gene is TRBV5-1, the J gene TRBJ2-7; D gene ambiguous. V was trimmed by 0 bases and J by 9 bases, leaving 16 bases between them. This CDR3 comprises 14 residues. Looked up from germline, CDR1 is SGHRS and CDR2 is YFSETQ. CDR3 sequence: CASSLGENSYRQYF. The CDR3 coding sequence is TGCGCCAGCAGCTTGGGTGAGAACTCGTACCGGCAGTACTTC.

The rearrangement uses TRBV11-1 and TRBJ2-1; D possibly corresponds to TRBD2 (5 bases). Germline CDR1 reads SGHAT; CDR2 reads FQDESV (reference sequence). The germline V and J ends were trimmed by 8 bases and 0 bases, with 11 bases remaining between them. This CDR3 is 14 amino acids long. The CDR3 bases are TGTGCCAGCCTCCGAAGCGGCTCCTACAATGAGCAGTTCTTC. Residues: CASLRSGSYNEQFF.

The chain employs TRBV7-9 and TRBJ1-2; D unresolved. This CDR3 has 14 amino acids. V lost 5 bases and J lost 5, with 15 bases in between. CDR1 and CDR2 from the germline V gene are SEHNR and FQNEAQ (reference sequence). CDR3 residues: CASSQRGRRYGYTF. CDR3 bases: TGTGCCAGCAGCCAGCGCGGCCGGCGTTATGGCTACACCTTC.

The J gene is TRBJ2-7, the V gene TRBV6-5; 7 nucleotides align to TRBD1. V shed 5 bases and J 2 bases; nucleotides not matched to a gene: 3. CDR3 length equals 13 residues. Germline V gene data show CDR1 as MNHEY and CDR2 as SVGAGI. The CDR3 nucleotides read TGTGCCAGCAGTGAACAGGGGACCTACGAGCAGTACTTC. Amino acids: CASSEQGTYEQYF.

The chain is built from TRBV7-8 and TRBJ1-1, with D uncertain. V lost 5 bases and J 0 bases, leaving 13 bases between the germline ends. The CDR3 has 15 amino acids. Germline V gene data show CDR1 as SGHVS and CDR2 as FQNEAQ. The CDR3 region is CASSRGLLMNTEAFF. DNA for the CDR3: TGTGCCAGCAGCCGGGGTCTACTCATGAACACTGAAGCTTTCTTT.

The rearrangement uses TRBV4-3 and TRBJ2-1; 13 bases line up with TRBD2. CDR3 length equals 14 residues. Germline V gene data show CDR1 as LGHNA and CDR2 as YSLEER. V lost 4 bases to trimming and J lost 10 bases; unmatched junction nucleotides: 4. In DNA form, the CDR3 reads TGCGCCAGCAGCCTAGAGGGACTAGCGGGGGAGCAGTTCTTC. This codes for CASSLEGLAGEQFF.

Only a few counts were recorded for this clone. The chain joins TRBV27 to TRBJ2-6; D unclear. CDR3 length equals 14 residues. Between the trimmed V and J ends, which lost 5 bases and 0 bases, there was a span of 5 bases. Per the germline V gene, CDR1 is MNHEY and CDR2 is SMNVEV (reference sequence). For the CDR3, the DNA is TGTGCCAGCAGTAGCGACTCTGGGGCCAACGTCCTGACTTTC. This codes for CASSSDSGANVLTF.

The V and J genes are TRBV27 and TRBJ2-3, with 15 bases matching TRBD2. Looked up from germline, CDR1 is MNHEY and CDR2 is SMNVEV (reference sequence). The CDR3 totals 15 residues. The V segment lost 5 bases and the J segment 11 bases; nucleotides outside the gene matches: 8. CDR3 nucleotide sequence: TGTGCCAGCAGTCGTGGACTAGCGGGAGGGCCAGGGCAGTATTTT. Its protein product is CASSRGLAGGPGQYF.

This rearrangement joins TRBV5-4 to TRBJ1-1; D ambiguous. The CDR3 spans 13 residues. The V end lost 1 base, the J end lost 2 bases, and 6 bases lay between the germline ends. The germline V gene has CDR1 SGHNT and CDR2 YYREEE (reference sequence). The CDR3 protein is CASSLNSNTEAFF. The DNA of the CDR3 is TGTGCCAGCAGCTTGAACAGCAACACTGAAGCTTTCTTT.

The chain is built from TRBV27 and TRBJ2-3; D not resolved. Looked up from germline, CDR1 is MNHEY and CDR2 is SMNVEV (reference sequence). The length of the CDR3 is 15 residues. With 6 bases removed from V and 0 bases from J, the gap between germline ends came to 13 bases. The CDR3 loop is CASRLGEASTDTQYF. CDR3 DNA: TGTGCCAGCAGACTGGGTGAGGCTAGCACAGATACGCAGTATTTT.

A word on this clone: This is likely a read error, given that the CDR3 carries no conserved phenylalanine or tryptophan at its end. The chain is built from TRBV6-6 and TRBJ2-7; TRBD1 aligns across 8 bases. The CDR3 is 13 amino acids. Losses at the gene ends were 6 bases for V and 4 bases for J; bases not matched to a gene: 5. Germline V gives CDR1 MNHNY, CDR2 SVGAGI (reference sequence). In DNA form, the CDR3 reads TGTGCCAGCAGGATCGACAGGGGTTACGAGCAGTACCTC. It yields the protein CASRIDRGYEQYL.

The chain couples TRBV6-5 to TRBJ2-3; TRBD2 aligns across 7 bases. CDR3 size: 15 residues. The germline V gene has CDR1 MNHEY and CDR2 SVGAGI. V dropped 0 bases and J dropped 6; count of bases not matched to a gene: 6. The CDR3 spells CASSYSWTRPDTQYF. The CDR3 DNA reads TGTGCCAGCAGTTACTCTTGGACTAGGCCGGATACGCAGTATTTT.

Turning to this clone: A junction boundary mismatches the germline segment, possibly from a read error. This chain connects TRBV7-7 to TRBJ2-2; D not certain. The CDR3 sequence is 14 residues long. CDR1 is SSHAT, CDR2 FNYEAQ, per germline (reference sequence). The CDR3 sequence: CASSSSANTGELFF. The CDR3, as DNA: TGTGCTAGCAGCTCGTCAGCGAACACCGGGGAGCTGTTTTTT. Supplemented by reference TRBV7-7 and TRBJ2-2, the full variable domain reads GAGVSQSPRYKVTKRGQDVTLRCDPISSHATLYWYQQALGQGPEFLTYFNYEAQPDKSGLPSDRFSAERPEGSISTLTIQRTEQRDSAMYRCASSSSANTGELFFGEGSRLTVL.

As for this clone: The junction differs from germline at one of its ends, possibly a read error. The V and J genes are TRBV28 and TRBJ2-7, with 8 nucleotides matching TRBD1. The CDR3 is 16 residues long. The V gene's germline CDR1 is MDHEN and CDR2 SYDVKM. CDR3 bases: TGTGCCAGCAGTTTGTATCAGGGGGCGATCTCCCACGAGCAGTACTTC. This encodes CASSLYQGAISHEQYF.

The chain combines TRBV19 with TRBJ2-3, with no clear D. The ends were cut back, 9 bases at V and 0 bases at J, with 13 bases in the middle. Germline V lookup: CDR1 LNHDA, CDR2 SQIVND (reference sequence). The CDR3 runs 14 residues. The CDR3 region has the DNA TGTGCCAGCGCCTCAGGTGCTAGCACAGATACGCAGTATTTT. Protein sequence: CASASGASTDTQYF. Variable domain in full (rest from reference TRBV19 and TRBJ2-3): DGGITQSPKYLFRKEGQNVTLSCEQNLNHDAMYWYRQDPGQGLRLIYYSQIVNDFQKGDIAEGYSVSREKKESFPLTVTSAQKNPTAFYLCASASGASTDTQYFGPGTRLTVL.

The J gene is TRBJ1-4, the V gene TRBV28; no firm D call. Per germline, CDR1 MDHEN and CDR2 SYDVKM. The V end lost 6 bases, the J end lost 8 bases, and 16 bases lay between the germline ends. The CDR3 extends over 14 amino acids. The CDR3 nucleotides are TGTGCCAGCAGCCCAGACAACGATTGGGAAAAACTGTTTTTT. Protein product: CASSPDNDWEKLFF.